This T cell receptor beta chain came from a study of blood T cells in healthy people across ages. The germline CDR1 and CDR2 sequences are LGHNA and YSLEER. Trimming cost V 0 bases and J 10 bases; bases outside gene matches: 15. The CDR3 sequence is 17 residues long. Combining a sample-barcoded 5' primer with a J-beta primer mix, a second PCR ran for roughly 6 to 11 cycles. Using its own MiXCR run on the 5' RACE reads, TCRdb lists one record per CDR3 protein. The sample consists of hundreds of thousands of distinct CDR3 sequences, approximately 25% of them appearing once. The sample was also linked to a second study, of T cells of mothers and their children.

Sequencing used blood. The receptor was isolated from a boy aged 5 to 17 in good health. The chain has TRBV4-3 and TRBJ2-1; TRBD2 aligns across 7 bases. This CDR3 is CASSQEGGTINSGEQFF. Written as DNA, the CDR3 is TGCGCCAGCAGCCAAGAGGGCGGGACTATTAATTCGGGCGAGCAGTTCTTC.